This T cell receptor (beta chain) stems from a study of blood T cell repertoires in COVID-19. Overall study context: The study drew acute and convalescent COVID-19 samples from the United States, Italy and Spain.

Germline V gene sequence: CDR1 MNHEY, CDR2 SMNVEV (reference sequence). The V end was cut by 8 bases, the J end by 1 base, with 14 bases between. CDR3 size: 14 residues. The table came from immunoSEQ multiplex PCR; TCRdb's copy has only in-frame clones and leaves some out. The sample holds roughly 400,000 clones; more than 85% are singletons and the top ten take 0.8% to 0.9%. This chain joins TRBV27 and TRBJ1-1; D might be TRBD1 (5 bases). The sequence came from a woman aged 40 to 50 who had been exposed to COVID-19. The sample taken for sequencing was PBMCs or T cells enriched from blood (not recorded which). The CDR3 is CASAPLTGNTEAFF. The CDR3 DNA reads TGTGCCAGCGCTCCATTAACAGGGAACACTGAAGCTTTCTTT.